These T cell receptor beta chains were read from a single sample in a study of CD8 T cells in ankylosing spondylitis. TCRdb processed the 5' RACE reads anew with MiXCR; each CDR3 protein has one entry. The table has approximately 260,000 distinct CDR3 sequences, 15% to 20% seen once. Sequencing used blood, either unsorted or a sorted T cell fraction (not recorded which). All receptors come from a male donor with ankylosing spondylitis or in good health (not recorded which). Both conserved end residues are part of each CDR3. Each record gives: CDR3 DNA, CDR3 protein, clone size, J gene, D gene, V gene. D genes are given only for firm matches. Size is omitted from some rows. Given values are once, few, many or a class for expanded clones.

DNA: TGCGCCAGTACGTTCTCCGGCTCCTACGAGCAGTACTTC
CDR3: CASTFSGSYEQYF
size: -
J: TRBJ2-7
D: -
V: TRBV5-1

DNA: TGCAGTGCTAGGGCTAGCGGGAGTCATACGCAGTATTTT
CDR3: CSARASGSHTQYF
size: few
J: TRBJ2-3
D: TRBD2
V: TRBV20-1

DNA: TGCGCCAGCAGCCAAGAACAGGGGCCGGGAGGTCAGCCCCAGCATTTT
CDR3: CASSQEQGPGGQPQHF
size: few
J: TRBJ1-5
D: TRBD1
V: TRBV4-1

DNA: TGTGCCAGCAGACCGCACCCCTCGGGCACTGAAGCTTTCTTT
CDR3: CASRPHPSGTEAFF
size: few
J: TRBJ1-1
D: -
V: TRBV5-6

DNA: TGTGCCAGCAGACCACCTGTGGGGCAGGGCGAGCAGTACTTC
CDR3: CASRPPVGQGEQYF
size: few
J: TRBJ2-7
D: -
V: TRBV3-1

DNA: TGCGCCAGCAGCCAAACGACAGGACGGAATGAAAAACTGTTTTTT
CDR3: CASSQTTGRNEKLFF
size: few
J: TRBJ1-4
D: -
V: TRBV4-3

DNA: TGTGCCAGCAGCCCTCCTAGGAGAACAGATACGCAGTATTTT
CDR3: CASSPPRRTDTQYF
size: once
J: TRBJ2-3
D: -
V: TRBV3-1

DNA: TGTGCCAGCGGCCCCCGCGGGCTAGCGGGAGGGCCGGATACGCAGTATTTT
CDR3: CASGPRGLAGGPDTQYF
size: many
J: TRBJ2-3
D: TRBD2
V: TRBV6-2/TRBV6-3

DNA: TGCAGTGCTAGAGCTAGCGGCCCCTACGAGCAGTACTTC
CDR3: CSARASGPYEQYF
size: many
J: TRBJ2-7
D: TRBD2
V: TRBV20-1

DNA: TGTGCCATCGGGGGCTGGGGGGAGTTGCCCATCGGGGAGCTGTTTTTT
CDR3: CAIGGWGELPIGELFF
size: many
J: TRBJ2-2
D: -
V: TRBV10-3

DNA: TGTGCCAGCAGTTTTTTTCCTAGCCTGGGGGCGAACACCGGGGAGCTGTTTTTT
CDR3: CASSFFPSLGANTGELFF
size: -
J: TRBJ2-2
D: -
V: TRBV28

DNA: TGTGCCAGCAGTTTGACCCCGACTAGCGGCCGCTACGAGCAGTACTTC
CDR3: CASSLTPTSGRYEQYF
size: many
J: TRBJ2-7
D: TRBD2
V: TRBV28

DNA: TGTGCCAGCAGCTTCCTAGGTGCTAGCGACACAGATACGCAGTATTTT
CDR3: CASSFLGASDTDTQYF
size: few
J: TRBJ2-3
D: -
V: TRBV7-9

DNA: TGTGCCAGCAGCTTGGGACTAGCGAACTCCTACGAGCAGTACTTC
CDR3: CASSLGLANSYEQYF
size: -
J: TRBJ2-7
D: TRBD2
V: TRBV5-5

DNA: TGTGCCAGCAGTGAATGGCTAGCGGAGAGCTCCTACGAGCAGTACTTC
CDR3: CASSEWLAESSYEQYF
size: -
J: TRBJ2-7
D: TRBD2
V: TRBV6-1

DNA: TGTGCCATCAGCTCCGGGACTAGCGGGATCGGTCGGGACCCAGATACGCAGTATTTT
CDR3: CAISSGTSGIGRDPDTQYF
size: few
J: TRBJ2-3
D: TRBD2
V: TRBV10-3

DNA: TGTGCCAGCAGCACAATAGCGGGAGGGCGGTCCGGGGAGCTGTTTTTT
CDR3: CASSTIAGGRSGELFF
size: -
J: TRBJ2-2
D: TRBD2
V: TRBV9

DNA: TGTGCCATCCTCAAACCCTACGGGAGAACTAGAGGAAACACCGGGGAGCTGTTTTTT
CDR3: CAILKPYGRTRGNTGELFF
size: many
J: TRBJ2-2
D: -
V: TRBV10-3

DNA: TGCAGTGCTAGAGTTAAAGGGGGTTTATCCGGGGAGCTGTTTTTT
CDR3: CSARVKGGLSGELFF
size: many
J: TRBJ2-2
D: -
V: TRBV20-1

DNA: TGCAGTGCTAGGGGGGGGGAGGGCCCCTTTAACTATGGCTACACCTTC
CDR3: CSARGGEGPFNYGYTF
size: few
J: TRBJ1-2
D: -
V: TRBV20-1

DNA: TGTGCCAGCAGATTCCCTAGCAGCCCTTCCGTGGGCAAAAACATTCAGTACTTC
CDR3: CASRFPSSPSVGKNIQYF
size: few
J: TRBJ2-4
D: -
V: TRBV9

DNA: TGCGCCAGCAGCACCTCGATGGCGGCAACCTCCTACAATGAGCAGTTCTTC
CDR3: CASSTSMAATSYNEQFF
size: -
J: TRBJ2-1
D: -
V: TRBV5-1

DNA: TGTGCCAGCAGTCCCCCCCACCTAGCGCTCAACACCGGGGAGCTGTTTTTT
CDR3: CASSPPHLALNTGELFF
size: few
J: TRBJ2-2
D: -
V: TRBV12-3/TRBV12-4

DNA: TGTGCCAGCAGCCAAGAAACTTGGGGTGAAAAACTGTTTTTT
CDR3: CASSQETWGEKLFF
size: -
J: TRBJ1-4
D: -
V: TRBV14

DNA: TGCGCCAGCAGCCAGGCCCATTCGACTCAGGACTACGAGCAGTACTTC
CDR3: CASSQAHSTQDYEQYF
size: -
J: TRBJ2-7
D: -
V: TRBV4-3

DNA: TGCAGCGTTGAAGATCCGACGGGACTCTATAGCACAGATACGCAGTATTTT
CDR3: CSVEDPTGLYSTDTQYF
size: many
J: TRBJ2-3
D: -
V: TRBV29-1

DNA: TGTGCCATCAGTGATTCCTTTGACTCTGGGGCCAACGTCCTGACTTTC
CDR3: CAISDSFDSGANVLTF
size: many
J: TRBJ2-6
D: -
V: TRBV10-3

DNA: TGTGCCAGCAGCTCGACAGCGGGAGAGGGAGAGACCCAGTACTTC
CDR3: CASSSTAGEGETQYF
size: -
J: TRBJ2-5
D: TRBD2
V: TRBV7-2

DNA: TGTGCCAGCAGTCCTCGTAGGGACGAGCTGTTTTTT
CDR3: CASSPRRDELFF
size: -
J: TRBJ2-2
D: -
V: TRBV12-3/TRBV12-4

DNA: TGCAGCGAGAGAGGACTAGCGGCCTACAATGAGCAGTTCTTC
CDR3: CSERGLAAYNEQFF
size: -
J: TRBJ2-1
D: TRBD2
V: TRBV29-1

DNA: TGTGCCAGCAGTACAACGGGACTAGCGGGAGACACAGATACGCAGTATTTT
CDR3: CASSTTGLAGDTDTQYF
size: -
J: TRBJ2-3
D: TRBD2
V: TRBV6-1

DNA: TGTGCCAGCAGCTGGAGGACTAGCGGAAATACGCAGTATTTT
CDR3: CASSWRTSGNTQYF
size: many
J: TRBJ2-3
D: TRBD2
V: TRBV7-9

DNA: TGTGCCAGCAGTGTTACAGGGTTCCCAGATACGCAGTATTTT
CDR3: CASSVTGFPDTQYF
size: -
J: TRBJ2-3
D: -
V: TRBV27

DNA: TGTGCCAGCAGTGAACGGAGCGCCCACAATGAGCAGTTCTTC
CDR3: CASSERSAHNEQFF
size: -
J: TRBJ2-1
D: -
V: TRBV27

DNA: TGTGCCAGCAGTTACTCCTCGGGGACCGGCGGGGAGCTGTTTTTT
CDR3: CASSYSSGTGGELFF
size: few
J: TRBJ2-2
D: -
V: TRBV6-5

DNA: TGTGCCATCAGTGCGGGACAGGGGGCTTACGAGCAGTACTTC
CDR3: CAISAGQGAYEQYF
size: many
J: TRBJ2-7
D: TRBD1
V: TRBV10-3

DNA: TGTGCCAGCGGCGGGAGGGCCACCGGGGAGCTGTTTTTT
CDR3: CASGGRATGELFF
size: -
J: TRBJ2-2
D: TRBD2
V: TRBV27

DNA: TGTGCCAGCAGTTTATCGACAGGGGTCACCGGGGAGCTGTTTTTT
CDR3: CASSLSTGVTGELFF
size: -
J: TRBJ2-2
D: TRBD1
V: TRBV27

DNA: TGTGCCAGCAGTCTTTGGGGCAATGAGCAGTTCTTC
CDR3: CASSLWGNEQFF
size: many
J: TRBJ2-1
D: -
V: TRBV6-5

DNA: TGTGCCAGCAGCCTGGGTTGGGGGGTGAGGTACGAGCAGTACTTC
CDR3: CASSLGWGVRYEQYF
size: few
J: TRBJ2-7
D: -
V: TRBV27

DNA: TGTGCCAGCAGTTCCCTCCGGGACAGGGTCTACAATGAGCAGTTCTTC
CDR3: CASSSLRDRVYNEQFF
size: -
J: TRBJ2-1
D: TRBD1
V: TRBV6-5

DNA: TGCAGCGTTGAAGGTCCTCTCGACGGGAGCCCGTTGGATGAGCAGTTCTTC
CDR3: CSVEGPLDGSPLDEQFF
size: -
J: TRBJ2-1
D: -
V: TRBV29-1

DNA: TGTGCCAGCAGCCCGACAGGGTTGGGCACTGAAGCTTTCTTT
CDR3: CASSPTGLGTEAFF
size: few
J: TRBJ1-1
D: TRBD1
V: TRBV12-3/TRBV12-4

DNA: TGTGCCAGCAGTGAAGCGTGGGACATCTCCTACGAGCAGTACTTC
CDR3: CASSEAWDISYEQYF
size: -
J: TRBJ2-7
D: -
V: TRBV6-1

DNA: TGTGCCAGCAGTTTAAGGACTAGCGGGAGGGGTGACAATGAGCAGTTCTTC
CDR3: CASSLRTSGRGDNEQFF
size: many
J: TRBJ2-1
D: TRBD2
V: TRBV12-3/TRBV12-4

DNA: TGTGCCAGCAGCGAATTAGGCGGGGGGTCCAAAAACATTCAGTACTTC
CDR3: CASSELGGGSKNIQYF
size: few
J: TRBJ2-4
D: TRBD2
V: TRBV9

DNA: TGTGCCAGCAGCCAAACGGGACTAGCGGATTTTTTCACAGATACGCAGTATTTT
CDR3: CASSQTGLADFFTDTQYF
size: -
J: TRBJ2-3
D: TRBD2
V: TRBV3-1

DNA: TGTGCCAGCAGCTTAGAGGCGGGAGTGGGGTACGAGCAGTACTTC
CDR3: CASSLEAGVGYEQYF
size: few
J: TRBJ2-7
D: TRBD2
V: TRBV7-9

DNA: TGTGCCAGCAGTGAATCGGAAAATTCCTACGAGCAGTACTTC
CDR3: CASSESENSYEQYF
size: -
J: TRBJ2-7
D: -
V: TRBV25-1

DNA: TGCGCCAGCAGCTGGGGGGTGACAGCGCCGAACACTGAAGCTTTCTTT
CDR3: CASSWGVTAPNTEAFF
size: few
J: TRBJ1-1
D: -
V: TRBV5-1

DNA: TGTGCCAGCAGCCATAGCGGGAGCAACGAGCAGTACTTC
CDR3: CASSHSGSNEQYF
size: -
J: TRBJ2-7
D: TRBD2
V: TRBV7-9

DNA: TGCAGTGCTAGAGATAGGACTAGCGGGACCTACAATGAGCAGTTCTTC
CDR3: CSARDRTSGTYNEQFF
size: many
J: TRBJ2-1
D: TRBD2
V: TRBV20-1